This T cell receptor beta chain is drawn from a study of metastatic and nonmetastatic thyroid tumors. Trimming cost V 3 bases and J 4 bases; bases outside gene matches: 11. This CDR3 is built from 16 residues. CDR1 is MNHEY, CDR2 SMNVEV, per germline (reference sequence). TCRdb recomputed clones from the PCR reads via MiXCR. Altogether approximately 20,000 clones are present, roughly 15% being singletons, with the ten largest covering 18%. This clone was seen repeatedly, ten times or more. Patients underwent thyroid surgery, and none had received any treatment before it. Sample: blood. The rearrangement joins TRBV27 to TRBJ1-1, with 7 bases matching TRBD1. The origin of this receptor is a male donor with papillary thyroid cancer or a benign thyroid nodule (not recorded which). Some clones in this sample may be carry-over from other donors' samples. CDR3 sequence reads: CASSFQAGGLGTEAFF. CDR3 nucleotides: TGTGCCAGCAGTTTTCAGGCAGGGGGTTTGGGCACTGAAGCTTTCTTT.